The 24 T cell receptor beta chains below all came from one sample that was sequenced in a study of blood T cells in healthy people across ages. With a J-beta primer mix and a sample-barcoded 5' primer, a second PCR ran roughly 6 to 11 cycles. TCRdb fed the 5' RACE reads into MiXCR, producing one record per CDR3 protein. Of some 1,800,000 distinct CDR3 sequences listed, around 42% are singletons. Material: blood. Source of these receptors: a human donor in good health.

The rearrangement uses TRBV28 and TRBJ1-4, with D possibly TRBD1 on 5 matching bases. The CDR3 length is 14 residues. Trimming removed 6 bases at V and 7 bases at J, with 15 bases between. The V gene's germline CDR1 is MDHEN and CDR2 SYDVKM. Here the CDR3 reads CASSLGGGTEKLFF. The CDR3 region has the DNA TGTGCCAGCAGCCTGGGGGGGGGAACTGAAAAACTGTTTTTT.

J is TRBJ2-3 and V is TRBV20-1; unclear D gene. The CDR3 loop spans 14 amino acids. Germline CDR1 is DFQATT and CDR2 is SNEGSKA (reference sequence). The V end was cut by 4 bases, the J end by 0 bases, with 11 bases between. CDR3 coding DNA: TGCAGTGCTACCCCACCCACTAGCACAGATACGCAGTATTTT. Translating it yields CSATPPTSTDTQYF.

This clonotype was seen more than once but under ten times. The chain carries TRBV12-3 or TRBV12-4 and TRBJ1-1; 9 nucleotides agree with TRBD1. J was trimmed by 9 bases and V by 7 bases; bases with no gene match: 12. This CDR3 is built from 14 residues. CDR3 nucleotide sequence: TGTGCCAGCACCCTATGGACAGGGGACGCTCAAGCTTTCTTT. Translating it yields CASTLWTGDAQAFF.

V and J are TRBV6-2 or TRBV6-3 and TRBJ1-5; D is unclear. The CDR3 has 20 residues. Germline assignment: CDR1 MNHEY and CDR2 SVGEGT. Trimming removed 4 bases at V and 0 bases at J, with 25 bases between. The CDR3 bases are TGTGCCAGCAGTTCACCTCCGGCGGGTTACGGGTTCGATAGCAATCAGCCCCAGCATTTT. Its protein is CASSSPPAGYGFDSNQPQHF.

This chain links TRBV9 with TRBJ1-1, with TRBD1 as a possible D gene (5 bases). The CDR3 sequence is 16 residues long. Per the germline V gene, CDR1 is SGDLS and CDR2 is YYNGEE. With 2 bases removed from V and 5 bases from J, the gap between germline ends came to 19 bases. CDR3 in amino acids: CASSVGRNGVGTEAFF. DNA of the CDR3: TGTGCCAGCAGCGTGGGACGAAATGGGGTGGGAACTGAAGCTTTCTTT.

A note on this clonotype: A much larger clonotype is one base distant, so this may be a read error. This chain links TRBV4-2 with TRBJ2-4; 7 nucleotides align to TRBD1. The DNA matches TRBJ2-5 better at its end, which makes the J call doubtful. Germline CDR1 reads LGHNA; CDR2 reads YNFKEQ. There are 14 residues in the CDR3. The CDR3 DNA follows: TGTGCCAGCAGCTCCGGGACAGTCCTAGAGACCCAGTACTTC. Translation: CASSSGTVLETQYF.

The gene calls are TRBV20-1 and TRBJ2-7; 7 bases are a match to TRBD1. CDR1 and CDR2 (germline): DFQATT, SNEGSKA (reference sequence). J gave up 3 bases and V 5 bases, and 10 bases lay outside the gene matches. The CDR3 loop spans 14 amino acids. For the CDR3, the DNA is TGCAGTGCTGCACGAGGGGGCAGCGGCTACGAGCAGTACTTC. Translation: CSAARGGSGYEQYF.

The chain uses TRBV6-5 and TRBJ2-2, with 9 bases aligning to TRBD1. Germline loops: CDR1 MNHEY, CDR2 SVGAGI. The trim removed 4 bases at V and 4 bases at J, leaving 1 base unmatched. CDR3 size: 14 residues. CDR3 sequence reads: CASSWDRVTGELFF. The CDR3 DNA sequence: TGTGCCAGCAGTTGGGACAGGGTCACCGGGGAGCTGTTTTTT.

This clonotype was counted many times. The rearrangement joins TRBV29-1 to TRBJ1-2; the match to TRBD1 covers 7 bases. V shed 7 bases and J 5 bases; nucleotides not matched to a gene: 10. The CDR3 extends over 13 amino acids. Germline lookup yields CDR1 SQVTM and CDR2 ANQGSEA. The CDR3: CSAETGTAYGYTF. The CDR3 region has the DNA TGCAGCGCCGAGACCGGGACAGCTTATGGCTACACCTTC.

This clonotype was seen a handful of times. The chain combines TRBV5-1 with TRBJ2-6; D not resolved. Germline V gene sequence: CDR1 SGHRS, CDR2 YFSETQ. This CDR3 comprises 17 residues. The germline V and J ends were trimmed by 7 bases and 0 bases, with 17 bases remaining between them. CDR3 residues: CASGLDGKVSGANVLTF. The CDR3 DNA is TGCGCCAGCGGGTTAGACGGCAAAGTCTCTGGGGCCAACGTCCTGACTTTC.

This clonotype has just one count. This chain connects TRBV4-3 to TRBJ1-5, with D perhaps matching TRBD1 (6 bases). CDR3 length: 13 amino acids. Germline V gene lookup returns CDR1 LGHNA and CDR2 YSLEER. The V gene lost 2 bases and the J gene lost 10 bases, with 12 bases spanning the gap. The CDR3 protein is CASSQSEGVPQHF. For the CDR3, the DNA is TGCGCCAGCAGCCAATCAGAGGGGGTCCCCCAGCATTTT.

There are a few counts of this clonotype. The rearrangement uses TRBV5-1 and TRBJ1-1, with D maybe TRBD1 (6 bases). CDR3 length: 16 amino acids. Germline values: CDR1 SGHRS, CDR2 YFSETQ. V was trimmed by 4 bases and J by 5 bases, leaving 21 bases between them. The DNA of the CDR3 is TGCGCCAGCAGCCCGGACAGCGGAGCGATGGATACTGAAGCTTTCTTT. Protein product: CASSPDSGAMDTEAFF. The full variable domain, in which reference TRBV5-1 and TRBJ1-1 provide the parts outside the CDR3, is KAGVTQTPRYLIKTRGQQVTLSCSPISGHRSVSWYQQTPGQGLQFLFEYFSETQRNKGNFPGRFSGRQFSNSRSEMNVSTLELGDSALYLCASSPDSGAMDTEAFFGQGTRLTVV.

This clonotype was recorded only once. The V and J genes are TRBV20-1 and TRBJ2-1; D may be TRBD1 (6 bases). The tail of the sequence fits TRBJ2-7 better, so the J call may be wrong. Germline V gene lookup returns CDR1 DFQATT and CDR2 SNEGSKA (reference sequence). CDR3 length: 16 residues. CDR3 coding DNA: TGCAGTGCTAGACCCCCCTCCGGGACAATGACCTACGAGCAGTACTTC. This gives the protein CSARPPSGTMTYEQYF.

This clonotype turned up a few times. This rearrangement joins TRBV10-3 to TRBJ2-7; D might be TRBD2 (5 bases). The germline CDR1 and CDR2 sequences are ENHRY and SYGVKD. The CDR3 runs to 11 residues. The ends were cut back, 4 bases at V and 6 bases at J, with 7 bases in the middle. In nucleotides, the CDR3 is TGTGCCATCAGTGGGGCGGGCGAGCAGTACTTC. This codes for CAISGAGEQYF.

This clonotype was found a few times. The chain carries TRBV5-1 and TRBJ1-3; 7 bases line up with TRBD1. V trimming: 4 bases; J trimming: 0 bases; junction bases outside the gene matches: 10. The germline gives CDR1 SGHRS, CDR2 YFSETQ. This CDR3 has 17 amino acids. The CDR3 reads CASSPYEGDSSGNTIYF. The CDR3 nucleotides are TGCGCCAGCAGCCCGTATGAGGGGGACAGCTCTGGAAACACCATATATTTT.

The chain has TRBV5-6 and TRBJ2-4; the D gene could be TRBD1 or TRBD2 (5 bases each). This CDR3 contains 12 residues. Germline CDR1 and CDR2: SGHDT and YYEEEE. V lost 8 bases, J lost 7 bases, and 13 bases lay in between. CDR3 region: CASSGQTNIQYF. DNA for the CDR3: TGTGCCAGTTCGGGGCAGACTAACATTCAGTACTTC.

This clonotype was picked up a small number of times. The chain combines TRBV13 with TRBJ1-1; D is uncertain. The germline V gene has CDR1 PRHDT and CDR2 FYEKMQ (reference sequence). V lost 5 bases and J 0 bases, leaving 13 bases between the germline ends. This CDR3 spans 15 amino acids. CDR3 nucleotide sequence: TGTGCCAGCAGCCCTAGCGTCCACATGAACACTGAAGCTTTCTTT. This gives the protein CASSPSVHMNTEAFF.

CDR3 DNA: TGTGCCAGCAGCTTACCTCAACCCAGGGAGACTAACTATGGCTACACCTTC. This translates into CASSLPQPRETNYGYTF. This rearrangement joins TRBV7-9 to TRBJ1-2; D may be TRBD1 (5 bases). V gave up 2 bases and J gave up 0 bases, with 16 bases separating them. The germline gives CDR1 SEHNR, CDR2 FQNEAQ (reference sequence). The CDR3 consists of 17 residues.

There are a few counts of this clonotype. The V call is TRBV12-5, the J call TRBJ2-3, with TRBD2 matching 14 bases. J gave up 2 bases and V 3 bases, and 10 bases lay outside the gene matches. CDR1 and CDR2 (germline): LGHNT, FRNRAP. There are 19 residues in the CDR3. The CDR3: CASGFLPGLAGEDTDTQYF. CDR3 coding DNA: TGTGCTAGTGGTTTTCTGCCGGGACTAGCGGGGGAGGACACAGATACGCAGTATTTT.

J is TRBJ1-1 and V is TRBV6-5; no clear D. Looked up from germline, CDR1 is MNHEY and CDR2 is SVGAGI. Trimming removed 1 base from V and 0 bases from J, with 12 bases in between. The CDR3 runs to 16 residues. The CDR3 loop is CASSYYGETMNTEAFF. CDR3 in DNA: TGTGCCAGCAGTTACTATGGGGAAACCATGAACACTGAAGCTTTCTTT.

This rearrangement joins TRBV6-2 or TRBV6-3 to TRBJ2-3; 12 nucleotides agree with TRBD2. Germline CDR1 MNHEY, CDR2 SVGEGT. The CDR3 covers 18 residues. Trimming at V came to 8 bases and at J to 4 bases, leaving 16 bases not matched to a gene. CDR3 sequence reads: CASGSTSGGTMEPDTQYF. The CDR3 nucleotides are TGTGCCAGCGGTTCCACTAGCGGGGGGACCATGGAGCCAGATACGCAGTATTTT.

This sequence joins TRBV7-2 and TRBJ1-2, with 7 bases lining up with TRBD1. This CDR3 is 13 amino acids long. J gave up 6 bases and V 5 bases, and 6 bases lay outside the gene matches. Germline V gives CDR1 SGHTA, CDR2 FQGNSA. CDR3 bases: TGTGCCAGCAGCCTCAGGGGGTGGGATGGCTACACCTTC. Protein sequence: CASSLRGWDGYTF.

This clonotype came up a few times. The V call is TRBV6-1, the J call TRBJ2-1, with a tentative D call TRBD2 (5 bases). The CDR3 loop spans 13 amino acids. V was pared by 3 bases and J by 10 bases, with 13 bases between. Germline-derived CDR1 and CDR2 are MNHNS and SASEGT. CDR3 bases: TGTGCCAGCAGTGAGCCCCCCCGAGGGGAGCAGTTCTTC. This gives the protein CASSEPPRGEQFF.

The chain has TRBV6-5 and TRBJ2-7; no reliable D call. V was clipped by 6 bases and J by 0 bases, with 9 bases between them. The CDR3 spans 13 residues. The germline CDR1 and CDR2 sequences are MNHEY and SVGAGI. CDR3 nucleotides: TGTGCCAGCAGAGGGATTACCTCCTACGAGCAGTACTTC. Residues: CASRGITSYEQYF.